This TCR beta chain was sequenced in a study of blood T cell repertoires in COVID-19. With 3 bases clipped from V and 7 bases from J, the junction kept 9 bases outside the gene matches. Per the germline V gene, CDR1 is SGHTA and CDR2 is FQGNSA. This CDR3 spans 14 amino acids. The protocol was immunoSEQ multiplex PCR, while the TCRdb copy is restricted to in-frame clones and leaves out a portion. The repertoire includes approximately 130,000 clones, roughly 80% of them detected once, and 18% sits in the top ten. The V gene is TRBV7-2, the J gene TRBJ2-7; the match to TRBD2 covers 7 bases. Material: PBMCs or T cells enriched from blood (not recorded which). The TCR comes from a man between 25 and 39 years old who had recovered from COVID-19. CDR3 in DNA: TGTGCCAGCAGCTTTGGGGGGAGGGCCGGGGAGCAGTACTTC. This sequence encodes CASSFGGRAGEQYF.